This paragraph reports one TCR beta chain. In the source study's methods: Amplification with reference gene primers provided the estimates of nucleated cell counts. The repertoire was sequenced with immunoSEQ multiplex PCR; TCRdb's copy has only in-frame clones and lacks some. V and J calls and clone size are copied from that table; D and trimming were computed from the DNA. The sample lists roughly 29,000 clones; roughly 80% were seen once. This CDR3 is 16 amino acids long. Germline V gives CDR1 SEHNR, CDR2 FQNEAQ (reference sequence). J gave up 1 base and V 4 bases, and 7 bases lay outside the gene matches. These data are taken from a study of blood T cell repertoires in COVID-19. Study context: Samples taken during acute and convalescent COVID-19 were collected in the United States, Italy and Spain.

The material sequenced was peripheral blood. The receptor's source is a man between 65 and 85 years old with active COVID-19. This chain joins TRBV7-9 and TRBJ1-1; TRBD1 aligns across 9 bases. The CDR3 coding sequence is TGTGCCAGCAGCTCCGGACAGGGGCAGAGGAACACTGAAGCTTTCTTT. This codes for CASSSGQGQRNTEAFF.